The 27 T cell receptor beta chains listed next were all sequenced from one sample in a study of blood T cell repertoires in COVID-19. Profiled with immunoSEQ multiplex PCR; TCRdb holds only in-frame clones, not every one. The repertoire includes about 150,000 clones, just under 85% of them detected once, and around 32% sits in the top ten. The sample consisted of peripheral blood. These receptors all come from a woman in her sixties or seventies with acute or convalescent COVID-19.

This rearrangement joins TRBV6-5 to TRBJ1-6, with TRBD1 matching 7 bases. The CDR3 covers 14 residues. V shed 4 bases, J shed 6 bases, and the junction held 3 bases outside the gene matches. The germline gives CDR1 MNHEY, CDR2 SVGAGI. CDR3 sequence: CASSLGDSNSPLHF. CDR3 bases: TGTGCCAGCAGTTTAGGGGACAGTAATTCACCCCTCCACTTT.

Notes on this clone: This specimen includes other DNA sequences encoding the same CDR3. The chain employs TRBV18 and TRBJ1-6, with TRBD1 matching over 10 bases. V shed 3 bases, J shed 8 bases, and the junction held 1 base outside the gene matches. Germline V gene sequence: CDR1 KGHSH, CDR2 LQKENI. The CDR3 extends over 14 amino acids. The CDR3 DNA reads TGTGCCAGCTCACCGGGACAGGGGTATTCACCCCTCCACTTT. Amino acid sequence: CASSPGQGYSPLHF.

V is TRBV18 and J is TRBJ1-1, with D hard to call. V lost 0 bases and J lost 0, with 11 bases in between. The germline V gene has CDR1 KGHSH and CDR2 LQKENI. CDR3 length: 16 amino acids. For the CDR3, the DNA is TGTGCCAGCTCACCACCGAATCGGGAATTGAACACTGAAGCTTTCTTT. Translation gives CASSPPNRELNTEAFF. Based on the CDR3 plus reference TRBV18 and TRBJ1-1, the full variable domain is NAGVMQNPRHLVRRRGQEARLRCSPMKGHSHVYWYRQLPEEGLKFMVYLQKENIIDESGMPKERFSAEFPKEGPSILRIQQVVRGDSAAYFCASSPPNRELNTEAFFGQGTRLTVV.

The chain combines TRBV5-8 with TRBJ1-5; a possible D gene is TRBD1 (6 bases). This CDR3 is 16 amino acids long. V was cut by 4 bases and J by 0 bases, with 14 bases left in between. CDR1 and CDR2 (germline): SGHTS, YDEGEE. The CDR3 DNA sequence: TGTGCCAGCAGCCGTGGGCAGGGGATTAGCAATCAGCCCCAGCATTTT. This gives the protein CASSRGQGISNQPQHF.

The count of this clone is one. V gene TRBV5-1 combines with J gene TRBJ1-1; TRBD1 is a possible D gene (5 bases). Germline V gene data show CDR1 as SGHRS and CDR2 as YFSETQ. Trimming cost V 4 bases and J 3 bases, with 13 bases left between them. The CDR3 extends over 14 amino acids. CDR3 sequence: CASSPPGVDTEAFF. In DNA, the CDR3 is TGCGCCAGCAGCCCGCCGGGGGTTGACACTGAAGCTTTCTTT. Using reference TRBV5-1 and TRBJ1-1 for the parts outside the CDR3, the full variable domain is KAGVTQTPRYLIKTRGQQVTLSCSPISGHRSVSWYQQTPGQGLQFLFEYFSETQRNKGNFPGRFSGRQFSNSRSEMNVSTLELGDSALYLCASSPPGVDTEAFFGQGTRLTVV.

As to this clone: Other DNA sequences in the same sample also yield this CDR3. V is TRBV7-3 and J is TRBJ1-3; 7 bases align to TRBD1. CDR1 SGHTA and CDR2 FQGTGA come from the germline V gene. Unmatched junction bases numbered 2, after V lost 1 base and J lost 8 bases. The CDR3 is 13 amino acids. DNA for the CDR3: TGTGCCAGCAGCTTAAACAGGGGTGACACCATATATTTT. Residues: CASSLNRGDTIYF.

This clone was recorded only once. This chain uses TRBV5-1 with TRBJ2-2, with TRBD2 identical over 9 bases. Trimming took 3 bases from V and 2 from J; bases not matched to a gene: 5. CDR1 and CDR2 from the germline V gene are SGHRS and YFSETQ. This CDR3 spans 16 amino acids. In DNA form, the CDR3 reads TGCGCCAGCAGCTCTAGCGGGGCCCCTAACACCGGGGAGCTGTTTTTT. Protein product: CASSSSGAPNTGELFF.

The chain combines TRBV3-1 (or the pseudogene TRBV3-2) with TRBJ1-2, with TRBD1 matching 7 bases. V gave up 5 bases and J gave up 4 bases; unmatched junction bases: 10. CDR3 length: 15 amino acids. CDR1 and CDR2 from the germline V gene are LGHDT and YNNKEL (reference sequence). The CDR3: CASSKPTTGIYGYTF. CDR3 DNA sequence: TGTGCCAGCAGCAAGCCCACGACAGGGATCTATGGCTACACCTTC.

This clone was found once. This chain joins TRBV7-3 and TRBJ2-7; TRBD2 agrees at 12 bases. There are 15 residues in the CDR3. CDR1 SGHTA and CDR2 FQGTGA come from the germline V gene. J gave up 5 bases and V 2 bases, and 4 bases lay outside the gene matches. The CDR3 DNA reads TGTGCCAGCAGCTTAGGGCTAGCGGGGGGGAACGAGCAGTACTTC. This codes for CASSLGLAGGNEQYF.

V is TRBV18 and J is TRBJ2-5; D ambiguous. The CDR3 spans 14 residues. Germline loops: CDR1 KGHSH, CDR2 LQKENI. The ends were cut back, 6 bases at V and 4 bases at J, with 15 bases in the middle. Here the CDR3 DNA reads TGTGCCAGCTCGTCTGGGCGCTCGCCAGAGACCCAGTACTTC. Its protein product is CASSSGRSPETQYF. The full variable domain, completed using reference TRBV18 and TRBJ2-5, is NAGVMQNPRHLVRRRGQEARLRCSPMKGHSHVYWYRQLPEEGLKFMVYLQKENIIDESGMPKERFSAEFPKEGPSILRIQQVVRGDSAAYFCASSSGRSPETQYFGPGTRLLVL.

The chain links TRBV19 to TRBJ1-5, with D possibly matching TRBD1 (6 bases). V lost 6 bases, J lost 6 bases, and 30 bases lay in between. This CDR3 spans 19 amino acids. The germline CDR1 and CDR2 sequences are LNHDA and SQIVND (reference sequence). In DNA form, the CDR3 reads TGTGCCAGTAGCTCGCCGGCCCGGGCGGGGGGGGCAGGGCTTCAGCCCCAGCATTTT. This codes for CASSSPARAGGAGLQPQHF.

V usage is TRBV9 and J usage is TRBJ2-2; possibly TRBD2 for D (7 bases). The CDR3 totals 15 residues. The V and J ends lost 0 bases and 4 bases respectively, with 10 bases between them. Germline CDR1 and CDR2: SGDLS and YYNGEE. The CDR3 sequence: CASSVGGGATGELFF. The CDR3 DNA sequence: TGTGCCAGCAGCGTAGGGGGGGGCGCCACCGGGGAGCTGTTTTTT.

The V call is TRBV19, the J call TRBJ1-4; TRBD1 aligns across 8 bases. The CDR3 spans 15 residues. Germline V gene sequence: CDR1 LNHDA, CDR2 SQIVND (reference sequence). Trimming removed 7 bases from V and 4 bases from J; junction bases left unmatched: 8. The CDR3 DNA is TGTGCCAGTACCCCCTCCAGGGGGCTTAATGAAAAACTGTTTTTT. Translation: CASTPSRGLNEKLFF.

This clone turned up a few times. This chain joins TRBV6-6 and TRBJ1-2; 8 bases fit TRBD1. CDR3 length: 15 amino acids. The germline CDR1 and CDR2 sequences are MNHNY and SVGAGI (reference sequence). V was pared by 8 bases and J by 8 bases, with 16 bases of the junction left unmatched. This chain's CDR3 is CASGAGDRSTRGYTF. The DNA for the CDR3 is TGTGCCAGCGGCGCTGGGGACAGGTCGACCCGAGGCTACACCTTC.

The chain combines TRBV5-1 with TRBJ1-2; 8 positions match TRBD1. CDR1 is SGHRS and CDR2 is YFSETQ in the germline V gene. The CDR3 has 13 residues. The V gene end was trimmed by 4 bases and the J gene end by 6 bases; junction bases not matched to a gene: 5. The CDR3 reads CASSQQGEHGYTF. The CDR3 DNA is TGCGCCAGCAGCCAACAGGGGGAGCATGGCTACACCTTC. Full variable domain (remainder filled in from reference TRBV5-1 and TRBJ1-2): KAGVTQTPRYLIKTRGQQVTLSCSPISGHRSVSWYQQTPGQGLQFLFEYFSETQRNKGNFPGRFSGRQFSNSRSEMNVSTLELGDSALYLCASSQQGEHGYTFGSGTRLTVV.

V is TRBV2 and J is TRBJ1-2; D might be TRBD1 (5 bases). Trimming stripped 7 bases from V and 0 bases from J, with 15 bases between. CDR1 and CDR2 from the germline V gene are SNHLY and FYNNEI. The CDR3 runs 15 residues. This CDR3 reads CASNPGPGANYGYTF. CDR3 bases: TGTGCCAGCAACCCGGGGCCGGGGGCTAACTATGGCTACACCTTC.

The chain has TRBV28 and TRBJ1-4; 7 nucleotides align to TRBD1. Germline trimming cut 6 bases from V and 0 bases from J; bases unmatched to any gene: 10. Germline CDR1 is MDHEN and CDR2 is SYDVKM. The CDR3 contains 17 residues. CDR3 bases: TGTGCCAGCAGCCCCACAGGGGTGGGTACAACTAATGAAAAACTGTTTTTT. It yields the protein CASSPTGVGTTNEKLFF.

The J gene is TRBJ1-1, the V gene TRBV18; maybe TRBD1 (6 bases). The CDR3 runs 14 residues. Trimming took off 3 bases at V and 5 bases at J, with 13 bases between the two ends. Germline values: CDR1 KGHSH, CDR2 LQKENI. CDR3 sequence: CASSPVRGETEAFF. As DNA, the CDR3 is TGTGCCAGCTCACCGGTCAGGGGAGAGACTGAAGCTTTCTTT.

The J gene is TRBJ2-1, the V gene TRBV2; the match to TRBD1 covers 8 bases. Trimming at V came to 4 bases and at J to 4 bases, leaving 0 bases not matched to a gene. Germline CDR1 is SNHLY and CDR2 is FYNNEI. The CDR3 totals 13 residues. The CDR3 DNA reads as TGTGCCAGCAGTGGACAGGGGTACAATGAGCAGTTCTTC. It yields the protein CASSGQGYNEQFF.

A word on this clone: The junction departs from the called germline gene at one end, perhaps through a read error. This chain links TRBV2 with TRBJ1-2; no clear D gene. CDR1 SNHLY and CDR2 FYNNEI come from the germline V gene. This CDR3 spans 14 amino acids. CDR3 sequence (DNA): TGTGCCAGCAGTGACATGATTCCGCGTTCCGAGGTCCGCTTC. Translated: CASSDMIPRSEVRF. Full variable domain (outside the CDR3, taken from reference TRBV2 and TRBJ1-2): EPEVTQTPSHQVTQMGQEVILRCVPISNHLYFYWYRQILGQKVEFLVSFYNNEISEKSEIFDDQFSVERPDGSNFTLKIRSTKLEDSAMYFCASSDMIPRSEVRFGSGTRLTVV.

This chain joins TRBV30 and TRBJ1-5; 8 bases map to TRBD1. This CDR3 spans 12 amino acids. Germline V CDR1 and CDR2: GTSNPN, SVGIG (reference sequence). V was clipped by 3 bases and J by 7 bases; unmatched bases: 2. The CDR3 spells CAWRQGEQPQHF. In DNA form, the CDR3 reads TGTGCCTGGAGACAGGGGGAACAGCCCCAGCATTTT.

V is TRBV19 and J is TRBJ1-5; D perhaps matches TRBD1 (5 bases). Trimming pared 7 bases from V and 4 bases from J, leaving 23 bases between. The CDR3 extends over 17 amino acids. Per germline, CDR1 LNHDA and CDR2 SQIVND (reference sequence). The CDR3: CASTSGGARGRNQPQHF. The CDR3 nucleotides read TGTGCCAGTACATCGGGTGGGGCTAGGGGAAGGAATCAGCCCCAGCATTTT.

This chain uses TRBV9 with TRBJ1-3; D is ambiguous. Germline V gives CDR1 SGDLS, CDR2 YYNGEE. The germline V and J ends were trimmed by 4 bases and 6 bases, with 20 bases remaining between them. The CDR3 totals 16 residues. The CDR3 here is CASSPRLEGWENTIYF. The CDR3 DNA is TGTGCCAGCAGCCCCCGCCTTGAGGGTTGGGAAAACACCATATATTTT.

V usage is TRBV28 and J usage is TRBJ1-5; D not certain. V lost 8 bases and J lost 9, with 14 bases in between. Germline loops: CDR1 MDHEN, CDR2 SYDVKM. This CDR3 has 12 residues. CDR3 sequence: CASDILRGPQHF. The CDR3 DNA reads as TGTGCCAGCGACATCCTCCGGGGGCCCCAGCATTTT.

The V call is TRBV5-8, the J call TRBJ2-3, with TRBD2 matching over 7 bases. The CDR3 sequence is 15 residues long. V gave up 3 bases and J gave up 9 bases; unmatched junction bases: 13. Germline-derived CDR1 and CDR2 are SGHTS and YDEGEE. CDR3 bases: TGTGCCAGCAGCTCGACTGGCGGGGGAAGGATCACGCAGTATTTT. It translates to CASSSTGGGRITQYF.

V is TRBV3-1 (or the pseudogene TRBV3-2) and J is TRBJ2-5; perhaps TRBD1 as D (6 bases). The CDR3 runs 15 residues. Germline CDR1 is LGHDT and CDR2 is YNNKEL (reference sequence). V was pared by 3 bases and J by 4 bases, with 15 bases between. CDR3 residues: CASSQGVQGRETQYF. CDR3 nucleotides: TGTGCCAGCAGCCAGGGCGTACAGGGCAGAGAGACCCAGTACTTC.

The V gene is TRBV2, the J gene TRBJ1-5, with D hard to call. This CDR3 region has 12 residues. Trimming stripped 6 bases from V and 4 bases from J, with 7 bases between. Germline V gene sequence: CDR1 SNHLY, CDR2 FYNNEI. In DNA form, the CDR3 reads TGTGCCAGCAGGGAGAGTAATCAGCCCCAGCATTTT. Translation: CASRESNQPQHF.